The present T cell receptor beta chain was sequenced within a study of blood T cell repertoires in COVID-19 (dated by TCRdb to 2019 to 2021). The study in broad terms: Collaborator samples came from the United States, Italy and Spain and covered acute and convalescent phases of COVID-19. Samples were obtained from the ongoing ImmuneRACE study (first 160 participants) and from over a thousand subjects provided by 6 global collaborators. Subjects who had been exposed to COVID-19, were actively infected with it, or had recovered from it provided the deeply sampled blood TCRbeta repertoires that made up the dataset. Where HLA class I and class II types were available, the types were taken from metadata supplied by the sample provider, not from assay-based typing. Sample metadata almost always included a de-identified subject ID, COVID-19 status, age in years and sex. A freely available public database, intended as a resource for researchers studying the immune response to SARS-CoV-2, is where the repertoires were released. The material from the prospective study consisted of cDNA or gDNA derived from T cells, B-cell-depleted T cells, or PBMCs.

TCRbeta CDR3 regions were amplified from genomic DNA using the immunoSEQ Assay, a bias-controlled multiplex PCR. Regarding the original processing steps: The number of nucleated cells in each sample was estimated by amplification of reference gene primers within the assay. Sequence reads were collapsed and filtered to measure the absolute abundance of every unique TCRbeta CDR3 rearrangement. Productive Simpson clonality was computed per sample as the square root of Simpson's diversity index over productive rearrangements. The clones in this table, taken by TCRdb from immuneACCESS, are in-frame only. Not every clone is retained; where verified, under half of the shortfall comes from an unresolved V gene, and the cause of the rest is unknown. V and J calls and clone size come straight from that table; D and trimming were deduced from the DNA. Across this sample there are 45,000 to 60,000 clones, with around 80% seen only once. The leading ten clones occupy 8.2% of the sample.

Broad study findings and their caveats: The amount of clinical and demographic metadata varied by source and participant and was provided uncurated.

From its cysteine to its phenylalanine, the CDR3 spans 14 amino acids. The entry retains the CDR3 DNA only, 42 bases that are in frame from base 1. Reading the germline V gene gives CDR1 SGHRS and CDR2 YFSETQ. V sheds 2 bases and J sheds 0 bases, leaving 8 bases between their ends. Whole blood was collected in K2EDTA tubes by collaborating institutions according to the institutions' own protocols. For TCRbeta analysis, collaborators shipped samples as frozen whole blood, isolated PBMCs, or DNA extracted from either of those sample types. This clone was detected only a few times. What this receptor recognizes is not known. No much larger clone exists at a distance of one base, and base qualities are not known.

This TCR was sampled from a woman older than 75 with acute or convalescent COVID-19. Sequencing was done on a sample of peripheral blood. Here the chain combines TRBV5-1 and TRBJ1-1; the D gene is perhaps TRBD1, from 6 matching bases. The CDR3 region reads CASSLQGMNTEAFF. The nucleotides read TGCGCCAGCAGCTTACAGGGAATGAACACTGAAGCTTTCTTT.